Listed below are T cell receptor beta chains from one sample, sequenced in a study of T cells in tumors after PD-1 blockade. Only in-frame clones appear in the TCRdb table, and some are missing; sequencing was by immunoSEQ multiplex PCR. Here the sample spans 10,000 to 15,000 clones, around 57% being singletons. This specimen consisted of tumor tissue, obtained before anti-PD-1 treatment. These TCRs come from a human donor with cutaneous squamous cell carcinoma. Both conserved end residues are part of each CDR3. Fields, in order: J gene, V gene, D gene, clone size, CDR3 DNA, CDR3 protein. A D gene is named only where the DNA matches it firmly. Size tells how often a clone was seen (once, few, many) or the class of an expanded clone, and some rows leave it out.

j_gene: TRBJ2-6
v_gene: TRBV3-1/TRBV3-2
d_gene: .
abundance: medium-sized
CDR3nt: TGTGCCAGCACCATAAGCTCTGGGGCCAACGTCCTGACTTTC
CDR3aa: CASTISSGANVLTF

j_gene: TRBJ1-1
v_gene: TRBV7-8
d_gene: .
abundance: few
CDR3nt: TGTGCCAGCAGCTTAGGGGCGTCCACTGAAGCTTTCTTT
CDR3aa: CASSLGASTEAFF

j_gene: TRBJ2-3
v_gene: TRBV5-1
d_gene: .
abundance: .
CDR3nt: TGCGCCAGCAGCTTCTGGGGATCTTCTAGCACAGATACGCAGTATTTT
CDR3aa: CASSFWGSSSTDTQYF

j_gene: TRBJ2-1
v_gene: TRBV14
d_gene: .
abundance: .
CDR3nt: TGTGCCAGCAGCCAAGACCCCCGACGCGACTATGAGCAGTTCTTC
CDR3aa: CASSQDPRRDYEQFF

j_gene: TRBJ2-2
v_gene: TRBV14
d_gene: TRBD2
abundance: .
CDR3nt: TGTGCCAGCAGCCGCGGGACTAGCGGAGTAAACACCGGGGAGCTGTTTTTT
CDR3aa: CASSRGTSGVNTGELFF

j_gene: TRBJ1-6
v_gene: TRBV7-2
d_gene: TRBD1
abundance: once
CDR3nt: TGTGCCAGCAGCTTACGGACAGGGGAGAATTCACCCCTCCACTTT
CDR3aa: CASSLRTGENSPLHF

j_gene: TRBJ2-2
v_gene: TRBV28
d_gene: .
abundance: .
CDR3nt: TGTGCCAGCAGTCTGGTCGGGGAGCTGTTTTTT
CDR3aa: CASSLVGELFF

j_gene: TRBJ2-1
v_gene: TRBV21-1
d_gene: .
abundance: .
CDR3nt: TGTGCCAGCAGCAAAGCCAGAAATCCTTACAATGAGCAGTTCTTC
CDR3aa: CASSKARNPYNEQFF

j_gene: TRBJ2-3
v_gene: TRBV7-9
d_gene: TRBD2
abundance: .
CDR3nt: TGTGCCAGCAGCTTAGAGGGACTAGCGTGGGGTTACACAGATACGCAGTATTTT
CDR3aa: CASSLEGLAWGYTDTQYF

j_gene: TRBJ2-1
v_gene: TRBV3-1/TRBV3-2
d_gene: TRBD1
abundance: .
CDR3nt: TGTGCCAGCAGCCCGACCAGGACAGGGGCGGGCAATGAGCAGTTCTTC
CDR3aa: CASSPTRTGAGNEQFF

j_gene: TRBJ2-7
v_gene: TRBV28
d_gene: .
abundance: .
CDR3nt: TGTGCCAGCAGTGCCCTCCCCCAATCCTACGAGCAGTACTTC
CDR3aa: CASSALPQSYEQYF

j_gene: TRBJ2-5
v_gene: TRBV7-7
d_gene: .
abundance: .
CDR3nt: TGTGCTAGCAGCTCTCTAACACGGGACGGCAGCCAAGAGACCCAGTACTTC
CDR3aa: CASSSLTRDGSQETQYF

j_gene: TRBJ2-2
v_gene: TRBV7-2
d_gene: .
abundance: .
CDR3nt: TGTGCCAGCAGCTTAGTCCGGTACACCGGGGAGCTGTTTTTT
CDR3aa: CASSLVRYTGELFF

j_gene: TRBJ2-2
v_gene: TRBV30
d_gene: .
abundance: .
CDR3nt: TGTGCCTGGAGCGGGACACTGAACACCGGGGAGCTGTTTTTT
CDR3aa: CAWSGTLNTGELFF

j_gene: TRBJ2-1
v_gene: TRBV7-2
d_gene: TRBD2
abundance: .
CDR3nt: TGTGCCAGCAGCCTCAAGCGGGGGGAATACAATGAGCAGTTCTTC
CDR3aa: CASSLKRGEYNEQFF

j_gene: TRBJ1-5
v_gene: TRBV28
d_gene: .
abundance: .
CDR3nt: TGTGCCAGCAGTTTGGCCCCAGCATTTATCGGCAATCAGCCCCAGCATTTT
CDR3aa: CASSLAPAFIGNQPQHF

j_gene: TRBJ2-7
v_gene: TRBV7-2
d_gene: TRBD1
abundance: .
CDR3nt: TGTGCCAGCAGCTCACAGGGGTTGTCCGAGCAGTACTTC
CDR3aa: CASSSQGLSEQYF

j_gene: TRBJ1-4
v_gene: TRBV7-9
d_gene: .
abundance: .
CDR3nt: TGTGCCAGCAGCCTATCGACAACGAAGGATGAAAAACTGTTTTTT
CDR3aa: CASSLSTTKDEKLFF

j_gene: TRBJ1-5
v_gene: TRBV2
d_gene: .
abundance: .
CDR3nt: TGTGCCAGCCTCCTGGGACCCTCCCTCGGGCCCCAGCATTTT
CDR3aa: CASLLGPSLGPQHF

j_gene: TRBJ2-5
v_gene: TRBV7-9
d_gene: .
abundance: .
CDR3nt: TGTGCCAGCAGCTTATTTGGGGGCAGGGAGACCCAGTACTTC
CDR3aa: CASSLFGGRETQYF

j_gene: TRBJ1-1
v_gene: TRBV9
d_gene: .
abundance: .
CDR3nt: TGTGCCAGCAGCCAAACCCCGGACGGGTCAAAGGGCGGAGCTTTCTTT
CDR3aa: CASSQTPDGSKGGAFF

j_gene: TRBJ2-5
v_gene: TRBV6-2/TRBV6-3
d_gene: TRBD2
abundance: .
CDR3nt: TGTGCCAGCAGTCTTGTTGCGGGAGTAGGAGAGACCCAGTACTTC
CDR3aa: CASSLVAGVGETQYF

j_gene: TRBJ2-2
v_gene: TRBV7-9
d_gene: TRBD1
abundance: .
CDR3nt: TGTGCCAGCAGCCCGAAGGGGACAGGGGTATATACCGGGGAGCTGTTTTTT
CDR3aa: CASSPKGTGVYTGELFF

j_gene: TRBJ2-7
v_gene: TRBV12-3/TRBV12-4
d_gene: TRBD2
abundance: .
CDR3nt: TGTGCCAGCAGCTATGGGGAGGGGCTCGAGCAGTACTTC
CDR3aa: CASSYGEGLEQYF

j_gene: TRBJ1-6
v_gene: TRBV7-9
d_gene: .
abundance: few
CDR3nt: TGTGCCAGCAGCGCTTATCCGGGACGGCTAAATTCACCCCTCCACTTT
CDR3aa: CASSAYPGRLNSPLHF

j_gene: TRBJ2-2
v_gene: TRBV11-2
d_gene: TRBD2
abundance: once
CDR3nt: TGTGCCAGCAGCTTAGATCTTAGCGGGAGCGGAGGGATCGGGGAGCTGTTTTTT
CDR3aa: CASSLDLSGSGGIGELFF

j_gene: TRBJ2-2
v_gene: TRBV12-3/TRBV12-4
d_gene: .
abundance: .
CDR3nt: TGTGCCAGCAAGGTCACCGGGGAGCTGTTTTTT
CDR3aa: CASKVTGELFF

j_gene: TRBJ2-7
v_gene: TRBV12-3/TRBV12-4
d_gene: .
abundance: .
CDR3nt: TGTGCCAGCAGCCCAGGGTTAGTCTACGAGCAGTACTTC
CDR3aa: CASSPGLVYEQYF

j_gene: TRBJ1-5
v_gene: TRBV4-1
d_gene: .
abundance: .
CDR3nt: TGCGCCAGCAGCCACGGCTATAGCAATCAGCCCCAGCATTTT
CDR3aa: CASSHGYSNQPQHF

j_gene: TRBJ1-4
v_gene: TRBV28
d_gene: TRBD1
abundance: .
CDR3nt: TGTGCCAGCAGTTTCAGGGGGACTAATGAAAAACTGTTTTTT
CDR3aa: CASSFRGTNEKLFF

j_gene: TRBJ2-2
v_gene: TRBV6-1
d_gene: TRBD1
abundance: once
CDR3nt: TGTGCCAGCAGTGAAGGGACAGGGGACACCGGGGAGCTGTTTTTT
CDR3aa: CASSEGTGDTGELFF

j_gene: TRBJ1-2
v_gene: TRBV7-9
d_gene: .
abundance: .
CDR3nt: TGTGCCAGCGGCGGGGGCTCTAGCTATGGCTACACCTTC
CDR3aa: CASGGGSSYGYTF

j_gene: TRBJ2-7
v_gene: TRBV5-6
d_gene: .
abundance: .
CDR3nt: TGTGCCAGCAGCTTGGTAGGGGACTACGAGCAGTACTTC
CDR3aa: CASSLVGDYEQYF

j_gene: TRBJ2-7
v_gene: TRBV11-1
d_gene: .
abundance: once
CDR3nt: TGTGCCAGCAGCTTATCGACAGGAGGCGAGCAGTACTTC
CDR3aa: CASSLSTGGEQYF

j_gene: TRBJ1-5
v_gene: TRBV7-9
d_gene: .
abundance: .
CDR3nt: TGTGCCAGCAGCCCGGGGGGCGTCCTTAATAAGCCCCAGCATTTT
CDR3aa: CASSPGGVLNKPQHF

j_gene: TRBJ1-2
v_gene: TRBV30
d_gene: TRBD1
abundance: .
CDR3nt: TGTGCCTGGAGTGTAGTCCGGACAGGTGGTGGCTATGGCTACACCTTC
CDR3aa: CAWSVVRTGGGYGYTF

j_gene: TRBJ2-2
v_gene: TRBV29-1
d_gene: .
abundance: .
CDR3nt: TGCAGCGCCGCAGACACCGGGGAGCTGTTTTTT
CDR3aa: CSAADTGELFF

j_gene: TRBJ2-1
v_gene: TRBV10-2
d_gene: .
abundance: .
CDR3nt: TGCGCCAGCAGTGAGTTGGGTCGGGATGAGCAGTTCTTC
CDR3aa: CASSELGRDEQFF

j_gene: TRBJ2-3
v_gene: TRBV3-1/TRBV3-2
d_gene: TRBD2
abundance: .
CDR3nt: TGTGCCAGCAGCCAGGACGGGACTAGCGGGGGAGGGTCTATCACAGATACGCAGTATTTT
CDR3aa: CASSQDGTSGGGSITDTQYF

j_gene: TRBJ1-2
v_gene: TRBV7-8
d_gene: .
abundance: .
CDR3nt: TGTGCCAGCAGCTTAGGCCCCGACAGGGGCTACACCTTC
CDR3aa: CASSLGPDRGYTF

j_gene: TRBJ2-4
v_gene: TRBV7-6
d_gene: .
abundance: large
CDR3nt: TGTGCCAGCAGCTTAAGCCAGGCTAAAAACATTCAGTACTTC
CDR3aa: CASSLSQAKNIQYF

j_gene: TRBJ1-1
v_gene: TRBV19
d_gene: TRBD1
abundance: .
CDR3nt: TGTGCCAGTAGCACCTTTCTAAGACAGGGCGGAACTGAAGCTTTCTTT
CDR3aa: CASSTFLRQGGTEAFF

j_gene: TRBJ2-1
v_gene: TRBV5-1
d_gene: TRBD1
abundance: once
CDR3nt: TGCGCCAGCAGCTTGCGACAGGGGGCCGATGAGCAGTTCTTC
CDR3aa: CASSLRQGADEQFF

j_gene: TRBJ1-2
v_gene: TRBV5-6
d_gene: .
abundance: .
CDR3nt: TGTGCCAGCAGCTTGGGGCCGGGCGGTAACTATGGCTACACCTTC
CDR3aa: CASSLGPGGNYGYTF

j_gene: TRBJ2-4
v_gene: TRBV19
d_gene: .
abundance: .
CDR3nt: TGTGCCAGTAGTATCGGAGGGGCCAAAAACATTCAGTACTTC
CDR3aa: CASSIGGAKNIQYF

j_gene: TRBJ1-2
v_gene: TRBV6-2/TRBV6-3
d_gene: .
abundance: .
CDR3nt: TGTGCCAGCAGTTACAGCGGCAGTCAGGCCCATGGCTACACCTTC
CDR3aa: CASSYSGSQAHGYTF

j_gene: TRBJ1-1
v_gene: TRBV10-3
d_gene: .
abundance: few
CDR3nt: TGTGCCATCAGTAGGGGTACGGGCTCGAGCACTGAAGCTTTCTTT
CDR3aa: CAISRGTGSSTEAFF

j_gene: TRBJ2-1
v_gene: TRBV3-1/TRBV3-2
d_gene: .
abundance: few
CDR3nt: TGTGCCAGCAGCCCCACTTCATGGACTGCCCGGCTCTTC
CDR3aa: CASSPTSWTARLF

j_gene: TRBJ1-4
v_gene: TRBV7-9
d_gene: TRBD1
abundance: .
CDR3nt: TGTGCCAGCAGCACAGGGACAGCCGTAAGATTCGAAAAACTGTTTTTT
CDR3aa: CASSTGTAVRFEKLFF

j_gene: TRBJ2-1
v_gene: TRBV29-1
d_gene: TRBD2
abundance: .
CDR3nt: TGCAGCGCCCCATGGACTAGCGGGAGCAATGAGCAGTTCTTC
CDR3aa: CSAPWTSGSNEQFF

j_gene: TRBJ2-7
v_gene: TRBV6-5
d_gene: TRBD1
abundance: .
CDR3nt: TGTGCCAGCAGGGAGACAGGGTCCTACGAGCAGTACTTC
CDR3aa: CASRETGSYEQYF